What follows are 14 T cell receptor beta chains derived from one specimen sequenced in a study of identical twins (TCRdb year 2016). The library was prepared using 5' RACE. The reads were generated on an Illumina HiSeq 2000. The public reads were quality trimmed at Q25 with fastp and then assembled into clones with MiXCR by TCRdb, keeping productive beta chains. Rows are combined by CDR3 protein, so each entry shows the most common genes and DNA. This sample comprises 1.5 million to 2 million distinct CDR3 sequences, around 29% of them detected only once. Clones ranked in the top ten supply about 0.27% of the sample. The source material was cord blood. The receptors shown here come from a newborn girl in good health.

This clonotype was seen a few times. The chain uses TRBV7-8 and TRBJ2-1; the D gene is possibly TRBD2 (6 bases). CDR1 SGHVS and CDR2 FQNEAQ come from the germline V gene. This CDR3 spans 12 amino acids. V shed 8 bases and J shed 7 bases, with 12 bases lying between them. The DNA for the CDR3 is TGTGCCAGCGGGCCGGGAGTTAATGAGCAGTTCTTC. Translated: CASGPGVNEQFF.

The genes are TRBV6-6 and TRBJ1-6, with a possible D match to TRBD1 (5 bases). The germline V gene encodes CDR1 MNHNY and CDR2 SVGAGI (reference sequence). V was pared by 6 bases and J by 4 bases, with 13 bases between. CDR3 length: 15 residues. Written as DNA, the CDR3 is TGTGCCAGCAGGAGGGGAAACGAGTATAATTCACCCCTCCACTTT. It yields the protein CASRRGNEYNSPLHF.

This chain uses TRBV10-3 with TRBJ2-1, with 10 bases fitting TRBD2. The J segment lost 5 bases and the V segment lost 10 bases, leaving 14 bases of the junction unmatched. CDR3 length equals 16 residues. The germline V gene has CDR1 ENHRY and CDR2 SYGVKD. The CDR3 DNA sequence: TGTGCCACCCAGCGGGAGGGCCGGAGGAGGCACAATGAGCAGTTCTTC. Residues: CATQREGRRRHNEQFF.

This clonotype came up a few times. V gene TRBV11-2 combines with J gene TRBJ2-1; D may be TRBD2 (5 bases). The CDR3 is 14 residues long. V was shortened by 0 bases and J by 10 bases, with 13 bases between the two germline ends. Germline values: CDR1 SGHAT, CDR2 FQNNGV. CDR3 sequence reads: CASSLDDRAGEQFF. CDR3 coding DNA: TGTGCCAGCAGCTTAGATGATCGGGCGGGCGAGCAGTTCTTC.

This clonotype was seen repeatedly, ten times or more. The CDR3 reads CASSLDLLASTDTQYF. In nucleotides, the CDR3 is TGTGCCAGCAGCTTAGATCTCCTAGCAAGCACAGATACGCAGTATTTT. The gene calls are TRBV11-2 and TRBJ2-3; D might be TRBD2 (5 bases). This CDR3 is 16 amino acids long. Germline loops: CDR1 SGHAT, CDR2 FQNNGV. Deletions cut 0 bases from V and 0 bases from J, with 10 bases between.

The chain is built from TRBV9 and TRBJ2-1; perhaps TRBD2 as D (5 bases). Germline V CDR1 and CDR2: SGDLS, YYNGEE. Trimming pared 0 bases from V and 4 bases from J, leaving 11 bases between. This CDR3 comprises 15 residues. The CDR3 DNA is TGTGCCAGCAGCGTAGCTTCTAGCACATACAATGAGCAGTTCTTC. Translated, it gives CASSVASSTYNEQFF.

Comments on this clonotype: One end of the junction varies from germline; a read error may be responsible. The CDR3 DNA follows: TGTGCCAGCAGTAGTGGTGGTAATTCACCCCCCCACTTT. As protein: CASSSGGNSPPHF. The V and J genes are TRBV27 and TRBJ1-6; D is unclear. In germline, CDR1 is MNHEY, CDR2 SMNVEV (reference sequence). The CDR3 is 13 residues long.

Of note for this clonotype: An end of the junction does not agree with germline; a read error may underlie this. This chain connects TRBV29-1 to TRBJ1-5; D may be TRBD1 (5 bases). The CDR3 length is 15 residues. Germline V lookup: CDR1 SQVTM, CDR2 ANQGSEA. For the CDR3, the DNA is TGCAGCGCTGAAGACGGTACGGGGGGCAATCAGCCCCAGCATTTT. The encoded protein is CSAEDGTGGNQPQHF.

This clonotype showed up just a few times. The chain uses TRBV5-5 and TRBJ1-1; D gene unclear. The CDR3 runs to 14 residues. Per germline, CDR1 SGHKS and CDR2 YYEKEE (reference sequence). The V and J ends lost 2 bases and 1 base respectively, with 9 bases between them. DNA for the CDR3: TGTGCCAGCAGCTTCTCGGCTGAGAACACTGAAGCTTTCTTT. It encodes CASSFSAENTEAFF.

V and J are TRBV25-1 and TRBJ1-6, with 7 positions matching TRBD1. Trimming removed 1 base from V and 1 base from J; junction bases left unmatched: 1. CDR1 and CDR2 from the germline V gene are MGHDK and SYGVNS. The CDR3 spans 16 residues. CDR3 residues: CASSESTGSYNSPLHF. The CDR3 region has the DNA TGTGCCAGCAGTGAATCGACAGGGTCCTATAATTCACCCCTCCACTTT.

This clonotype came up a few times. This chain links TRBV27 with TRBJ2-3; D perhaps matches TRBD1 (6 bases). The ends were cut back, 9 bases at V and 2 bases at J, with 15 bases in the middle. The CDR3 has 14 residues. CDR1 MNHEY and CDR2 SMNVEV come from the germline V gene (reference sequence). CDR3 DNA: TGTGCCAGGCCGGGACACCAGGTCACAGATACGCAGTATTTT. Protein product: CARPGHQVTDTQYF.

This clonotype was detected a few times. The chain joins TRBV6-6 to TRBJ1-5; D uncertain. The CDR3 length is 16 residues. CDR1 is MNHNY, CDR2 SVGAGI, per germline (reference sequence). V dropped 3 bases and J dropped 3 bases, with 15 bases sitting between them. CDR3 sequence reads: CASSYRGRVYNQPQHF. The CDR3 nucleotides read TGTGCCAGCAGTTATCGGGGAAGGGTTTACAATCAGCCCCAGCATTTT.

This chain uses TRBV21-1 with TRBJ2-1. Judging by the DNA end, TRBJ2-7 fits better; the J call may be wrong. TRBV21-1 represents a pseudogene. The CDR3 has 15 residues. The CDR3 sequence is CASSKVVGCYNEQYF. CDR3 nucleotides: TGTGCCAGCAGCAAAGTGGTGGGATGCTACAATGAGCAGTACTTC.

This clonotype was seen only a few times. The chain employs TRBV14 and TRBJ2-3, with D unclear. The CDR3 sequence is 14 residues long. The V end was cut by 1 base, the J end by 4 bases, with 9 bases between. Germline V lookup: CDR1 SGHDN, CDR2 FVKESK. The CDR3 region is CASSQAGYPDTQYF. In nucleotides, the CDR3 is TGTGCCAGCAGCCAAGCCGGGTACCCAGATACGCAGTATTTT.